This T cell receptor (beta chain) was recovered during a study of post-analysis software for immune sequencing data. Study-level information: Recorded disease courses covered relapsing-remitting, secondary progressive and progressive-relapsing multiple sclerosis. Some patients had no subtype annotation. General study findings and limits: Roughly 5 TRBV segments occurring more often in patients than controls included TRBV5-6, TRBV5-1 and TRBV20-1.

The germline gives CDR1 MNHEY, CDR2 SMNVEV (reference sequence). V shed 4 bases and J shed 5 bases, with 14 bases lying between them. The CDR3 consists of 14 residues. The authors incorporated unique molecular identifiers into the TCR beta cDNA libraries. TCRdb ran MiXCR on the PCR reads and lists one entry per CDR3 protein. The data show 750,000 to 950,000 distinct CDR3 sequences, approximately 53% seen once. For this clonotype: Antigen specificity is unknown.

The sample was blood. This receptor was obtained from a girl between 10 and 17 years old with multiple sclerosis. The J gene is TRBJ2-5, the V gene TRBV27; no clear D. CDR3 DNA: TGTGCCAGCAGTTATGTGCCGGTAGGGGAGACCCAGTACTTC. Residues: CASSYVPVGETQYF.